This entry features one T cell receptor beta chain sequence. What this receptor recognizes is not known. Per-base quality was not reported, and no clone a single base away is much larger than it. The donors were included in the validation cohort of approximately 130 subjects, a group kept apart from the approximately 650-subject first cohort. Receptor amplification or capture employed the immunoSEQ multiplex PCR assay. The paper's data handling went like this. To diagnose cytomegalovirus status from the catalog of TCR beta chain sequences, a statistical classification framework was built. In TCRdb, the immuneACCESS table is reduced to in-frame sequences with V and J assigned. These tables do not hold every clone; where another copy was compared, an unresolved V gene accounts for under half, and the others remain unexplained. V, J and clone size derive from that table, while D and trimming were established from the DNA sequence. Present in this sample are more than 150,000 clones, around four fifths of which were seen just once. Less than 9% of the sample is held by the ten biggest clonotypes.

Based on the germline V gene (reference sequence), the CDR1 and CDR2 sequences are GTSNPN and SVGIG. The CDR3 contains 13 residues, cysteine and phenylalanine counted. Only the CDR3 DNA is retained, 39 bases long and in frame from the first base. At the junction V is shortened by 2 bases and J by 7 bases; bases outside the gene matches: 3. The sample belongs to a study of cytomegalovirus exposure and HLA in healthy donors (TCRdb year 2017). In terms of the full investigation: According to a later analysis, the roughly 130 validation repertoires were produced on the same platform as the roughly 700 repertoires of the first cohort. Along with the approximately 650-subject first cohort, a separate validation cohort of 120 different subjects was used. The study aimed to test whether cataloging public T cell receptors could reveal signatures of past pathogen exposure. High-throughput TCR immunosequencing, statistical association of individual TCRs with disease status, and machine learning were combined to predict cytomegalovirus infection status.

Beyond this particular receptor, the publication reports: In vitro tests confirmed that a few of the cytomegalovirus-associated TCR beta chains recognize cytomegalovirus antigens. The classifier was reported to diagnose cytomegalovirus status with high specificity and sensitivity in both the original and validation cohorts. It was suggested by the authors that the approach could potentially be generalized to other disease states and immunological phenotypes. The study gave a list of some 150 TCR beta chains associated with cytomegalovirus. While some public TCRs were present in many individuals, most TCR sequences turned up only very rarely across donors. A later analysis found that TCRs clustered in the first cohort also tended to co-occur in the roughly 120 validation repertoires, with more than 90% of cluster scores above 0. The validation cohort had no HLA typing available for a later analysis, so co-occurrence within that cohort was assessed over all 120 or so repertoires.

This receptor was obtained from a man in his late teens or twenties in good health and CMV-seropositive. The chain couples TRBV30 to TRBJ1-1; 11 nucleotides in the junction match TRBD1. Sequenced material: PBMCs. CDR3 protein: CAWSWTGGFEAFF. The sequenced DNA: TGTGCCTGGAGTTGGACAGGGGGCTTTGAAGCTTTCTTT.